This TCR beta chain was identified in a study of blood T cell repertoires in COVID-19. Study at large: Specimens from acute and convalescent COVID-19 originated in the United States, Italy and Spain. The analysed material was cDNA or gDNA that came from T cells, B-cell-depleted T cells, or PBMCs.

How the authors handled the data: From reference gene primer amplification, estimates of nucleated cell counts were derived. Clones were sequenced by immunoSEQ multiplex PCR, and TCRdb holds only the in-frame ones, with some missing. V and J calls and clone size are as listed in that table; D and trimming were resolved from the DNA. This sample yields around 140,000 clones, of which 84% are seen a single time; about 18% belongs to the top ten. The ends were cut back, 4 bases at V and 5 bases at J, with 9 bases in the middle. CDR3 length: 14 residues. Germline V gives CDR1 KGHSH, CDR2 LQKENI. The specimen sequenced was peripheral blood. This sequence joins TRBV18 and TRBJ1-6, with a weak D call TRBD1 (5 bases). The clonotype comes from a woman aged 80 or over with acute or convalescent COVID-19. The CDR3 reads CASSHRQNNSPLHF. The CDR3 DNA reads as TGTGCCAGCTCACACCGACAGAATAATTCACCCCTCCACTTT.